A selection of T cell receptor beta chains follows, all from one sample in a study of blood T cells in healthy people across ages. TCRdb recomputed calls from the 5' RACE reads with MiXCR, one row per CDR3 protein. The sample shows 750,000 to 950,000 distinct CDR3 sequences, roughly 53% of them seen only once. The sequencing input was blood. Receptor source: an older man in good health. CDR3s include the opening cysteine and the closing phenylalanine or tryptophan.

CDR3 protein: CSASQSRTDTQYF; V gene: TRBV20-1
CDR3 protein: CASSVRQGVDEQYF; V gene: TRBV5-1
CDR3 protein: CASSPTGERYGYTF; V gene: TRBV12-3/TRBV12-4
CDR3 protein: CASSPRDIAKNIQYF; V gene: TRBV7-2
CDR3 protein: CASSLLASGSGNEQFF; V gene: TRBV5-1
CDR3 protein: CSARAASVATTYEQYF; V gene: TRBV20-1
CDR3 protein: CASSEALFYEQYF; V gene: TRBV10-1
CDR3 protein: CASSFSGRIAYEQYF; V gene: TRBV7-9
CDR3 protein: CATSDSGGRGEQYF; V gene: TRBV24-1
CDR3 protein: CASSGRMFQETQYF; V gene: TRBV18
CDR3 protein: CASSRKRPGETQYF; V gene: TRBV3-1
CDR3 protein: CASSYSGQGTNTGELFF; V gene: TRBV6-5
CDR3 protein: CASSLSPGVTIQYF; V gene: TRBV5-6
CDR3 protein: CASSEGNRGNEQYF; V gene: TRBV6-1
CDR3 protein: CSVLSWTSGRTDTQYF; V gene: TRBV29-1
CDR3 protein: CASSLVAAPGGSTDTQYF; V gene: TRBV7-2
CDR3 protein: CASSQSGSWVEQYF; V gene: TRBV7-6
CDR3 protein: CASSLGHDPNEKLFF; V gene: TRBV12-3/TRBV12-4
CDR3 protein: CSADSTDTQYF; V gene: TRBV20-1
CDR3 protein: CSAYQQGGETQYF; V gene: TRBV29-1
CDR3 protein: CAWSVGGEQFF; V gene: TRBV30
CDR3 protein: CASSLADGAYNEQFF; V gene: TRBV7-2
CDR3 protein: CSVESGGGQYF; V gene: TRBV29-1
CDR3 protein: CASSLDPGLFNEQFF; V gene: TRBV5-1
CDR3 protein: CASSASTGGGYEQYF; V gene: TRBV6-1
CDR3 protein: CASSLGLGQGKVTEAFF; V gene: TRBV12-3/TRBV12-4